This TCR beta chain was captured in a study of blood T cell repertoires in COVID-19. Study context: Specimens from acute and convalescent COVID-19 originated in the United States, Italy and Spain. Sources were T cells, B-cell-depleted T cells, or PBMCs; the material itself was cDNA or gDNA.

J gave up 6 bases and V 0 bases, and 5 bases lay outside the gene matches. Germline V CDR1 and CDR2: SGHRS, YFSETQ. The CDR3 is made up of 15 amino acids. Original processing notes: Amplification of reference gene primers provided the estimated nucleated cell counts. The assay was immunoSEQ multiplex PCR, and TCRdb's table has in-frame clones only and misses some. That table gives V, J and clone size, and the DNA gave D and trimming. This sample yields under 200,000 clones, of which 90% to 95% are seen a single time; 0.5% to 0.65% belongs to the top ten. The TCR originated in a man between 50 and 59 years old with acute or convalescent COVID-19. This sequence joins TRBV5-1 and TRBJ2-1; 8 bases map to TRBD1. The sample was peripheral blood. CDR3 sequence (DNA): TGCGCCAGCAGCTTGGTTGGACAGGGAATCAATGAGCAGTTCTTC. Translation gives CASSLVGQGINEQFF.